The 6 T cell receptor beta chains below come from one sample, sequenced in a study. One entry per CDR3 protein results from TCRdb running MiXCR on the 5' RACE reads. The sample has about 50,000 distinct CDR3 sequences, 25% to 30% seen once; the top ten hold about 2.2%. Sequences were obtained from naive CD4+ T cells sorted from blood. Subset described: naive CD4+ T cells, CD4+CD45RA+CD25-. These receptors all stem from a female donor with breast cancer.

This clonotype has just a few counts. The rearrangement links TRBV11-3 to TRBJ2-1; TRBD2 matches at 9 bases. The CDR3 contains 13 residues. The J segment lost 10 bases and the V segment lost 3 bases, leaving 4 bases of the junction unmatched. Germline CDR1 and CDR2: SGHNT and YENEEA. CDR3 in DNA: TGTGCCAGCAGCTTGCGGGCGGGAGGGGAGCAGTTCTTC. This encodes CASSLRAGGEQFF.

The rearrangement uses TRBV12-3 or TRBV12-4 and TRBJ1-2; tentatively, D is TRBD1 (6 bases). CDR3 length: 15 amino acids. Trimming stripped 3 bases from V and 4 bases from J, with 15 bases between. Written as DNA, the CDR3 is TGTGCCAGCAGTTTCAAGGCGGACAGCTCCTATGGCTACACCTTC. Translated, it gives CASSFKADSSYGYTF.

This clonotype is categorized as medium-sized. CDR3 coding DNA: TGTGCCAGCAGCTTAGAGGAGGGATCGCCCCAGCATTTT. It specifies CASSLEEGSPQHF. V gene TRBV7-8 combines with J gene TRBJ1-5; no clear D gene. V lost 1 base and J lost 9, with 10 bases in between. The CDR3 has 13 residues. Per germline, CDR1 SGHVS and CDR2 FQNEAQ.

The gene calls are TRBV20-1 and TRBJ2-1, with 11 bases aligning to TRBD2. The CDR3 is 15 amino acids. The junction had 8 bases not matched to a gene; V was cut back by 1 base and J by 9 bases. From germline, CDR1 is DFQATT and CDR2 SNEGSKA (reference sequence). The chain's CDR3 is CSARVLAGDLTEQFF. The CDR3, as DNA: TGCAGTGCTAGAGTACTAGCGGGAGACCTTACTGAGCAGTTCTTC.

This clonotype was observed a handful of times. The rearrangement joins TRBV5-1 to TRBJ2-1, with D uncertain. This CDR3 has 13 residues. V lost 0 bases, J lost 7 bases, and 8 bases lay in between. Germline CDR1 SGHRS, CDR2 YFSETQ. In DNA form, the CDR3 reads TGCGCCAGCAGCTTGGGGGGTGTAAATGAGCAGTTCTTC. As protein: CASSLGGVNEQFF.

The V and J genes are TRBV20-1 and TRBJ1-1; D might be TRBD1 (5 bases). Germline CDR1 reads DFQATT; CDR2 reads SNEGSKA (reference sequence). This CDR3 spans 16 amino acids. V was shortened by 3 bases and J by 1 base, with 18 bases between the two germline ends. This CDR3 reads CSASGGRVFTNTEAFF. CDR3 sequence (DNA): TGCAGTGCTAGCGGGGGTCGAGTGTTTACGAACACTGAAGCTTTCTTT.